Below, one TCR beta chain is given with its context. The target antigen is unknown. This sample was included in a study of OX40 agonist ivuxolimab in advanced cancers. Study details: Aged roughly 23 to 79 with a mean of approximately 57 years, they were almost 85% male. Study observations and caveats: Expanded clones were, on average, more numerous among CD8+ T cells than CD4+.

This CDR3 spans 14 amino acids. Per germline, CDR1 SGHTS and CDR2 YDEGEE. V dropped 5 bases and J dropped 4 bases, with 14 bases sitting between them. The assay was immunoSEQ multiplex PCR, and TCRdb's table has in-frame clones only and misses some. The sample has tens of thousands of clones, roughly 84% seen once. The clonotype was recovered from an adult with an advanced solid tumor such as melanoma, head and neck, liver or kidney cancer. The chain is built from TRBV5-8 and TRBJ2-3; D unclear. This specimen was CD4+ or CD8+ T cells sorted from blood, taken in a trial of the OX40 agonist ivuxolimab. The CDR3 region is CASSIGSFADTQYF. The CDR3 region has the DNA TGTGCCAGCAGTATAGGGTCCTTTGCAGATACGCAGTATTTT.